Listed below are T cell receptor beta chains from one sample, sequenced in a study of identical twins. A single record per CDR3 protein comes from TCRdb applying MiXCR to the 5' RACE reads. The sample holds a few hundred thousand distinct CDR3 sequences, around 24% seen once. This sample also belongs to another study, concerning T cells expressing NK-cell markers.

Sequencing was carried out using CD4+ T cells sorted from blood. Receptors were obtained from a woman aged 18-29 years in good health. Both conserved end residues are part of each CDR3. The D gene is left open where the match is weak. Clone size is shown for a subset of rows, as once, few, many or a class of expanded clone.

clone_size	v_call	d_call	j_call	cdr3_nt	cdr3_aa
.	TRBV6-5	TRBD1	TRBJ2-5	TGTGCCAGCAGTTACTCGACAGGGCAAGAGACCCAGTACTTC	CASSYSTGQETQYF
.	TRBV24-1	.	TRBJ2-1	TGTGCCACCAGTGATCCTGGGAGCCATGAGCAGTTCTTC	CATSDPGSHEQFF
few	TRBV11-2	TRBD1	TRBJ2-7	TGTGCCAGCAGCGACGACAGGGGGCTCTACGAGCAGTACTTC	CASSDDRGLYEQYF
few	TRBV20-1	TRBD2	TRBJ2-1	TGCAGTGCCTTTCTAGCGGGAGCTCTTTCCGAGCAGTTCTTC	CSAFLAGALSEQFF
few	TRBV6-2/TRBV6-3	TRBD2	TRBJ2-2	TGTGCCACCAAAGGACTAGCGGGACTTACAGGCACCGGGGAGCTGTTTTTT	CATKGLAGLTGTGELFF
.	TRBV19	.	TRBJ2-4	TGTGCCAGTAGTATCCGAGACGCAAACATTCAGTACTTC	CASSIRDANIQYF
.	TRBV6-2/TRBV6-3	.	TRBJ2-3	TGTGCCAGCAGGTCCGGAGGGACCCCAGATACGCAGTATTTT	CASRSGGTPDTQYF
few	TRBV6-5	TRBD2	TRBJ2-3	TGTGCCAGCAGTTACTCGGCGGGGGGGGCAGATACGCAGTATTTT	CASSYSAGGADTQYF
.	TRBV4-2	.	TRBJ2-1	TGTGCCAGCAGCCGTAGCGCCAATGAGCAGTTCTTC	CASSRSANEQFF
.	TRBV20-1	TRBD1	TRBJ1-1	TGCAGTGCTACCAAAGCGGGGACAGGGACTGAAGCTTTCTTT	CSATKAGTGTEAFF